The sequence of this T cell receptor (beta chain) was determined in a study of cytomegalovirus exposure and HLA in healthy donors. The PCR contained 60 Vbeta and 13 Jbeta primers. TCRdb's copy holds only in-frame clones and misses some; the assay was immunoSEQ multiplex PCR. The sample carries 150,000 to 200,000 clones, roughly 72% recorded once. Points on this clone: The antigen is unknown.

Points from the study as a whole: TCR association rates varied by HLA locus in a later analysis, with DRB1 highest and HLA-C lowest. For cytomegalovirus status, the classifier reportedly gave diagnoses with high specificity and sensitivity. One later analysis reportedly identified an Asian-associated ancestry cluster that showed fewer N-insertions than the roughly 720-donor mean.

CDR1 SQVTM and CDR2 ANQGSEA come from the germline V gene. V was cut by 3 bases and J by 3 bases, with 21 bases left in between. The CDR3 extends over 16 amino acids. The sequenced sample was PBMCs. This chain connects TRBV29-1 to TRBJ2-7, with D tentatively TRBD2 (6 bases). The origin of this receptor is a man in his forties in good health and CMV-seropositive. CDR3 in DNA: TGCAGCGTTGAGGGATCCGGGGGAATGGGTGGCTACGAGCAGTACTTC. This sequence encodes CSVEGSGGMGGYEQYF.